The 6 T cell receptor beta chains below all came from one sample that was sequenced in a study of blood T cell repertoires in COVID-19. Using immunoSEQ multiplex PCR, the repertoire was profiled, and TCRdb retains in-frame clones only, with some absent. The table lists around 39,000 clones, 65% to 85% of them singletons. The sample consisted of peripheral blood. These TCRs come from an elderly man with active or convalescent COVID-19.

This clone appeared once. The chain employs TRBV3-1 (or the pseudogene TRBV3-2) and TRBJ1-1; D uncertain. Germline CDR1 is LGHDT and CDR2 is YNNKEL (reference sequence). Trimming pared 1 base from V and 1 base from J, leaving 7 bases between. The length of the CDR3 is 14 residues. CDR3 DNA: TGTGCCAGCAGCCAAGTTAGTCCGAACACTGAAGCTTTCTTT. It translates to CASSQVSPNTEAFF.

In this sample, this clone turned up a few times. V gene TRBV12-3 or TRBV12-4 combines with J gene TRBJ1-4; 9 bases map to TRBD1. Trimming cost V 5 bases and J 7 bases; bases outside gene matches: 2. The CDR3 runs to 13 residues. The CDR3 loop is CASSADRGEKLFF. The CDR3 DNA is TGTGCCAGCAGTGCGGACAGGGGTGAAAAACTGTTTTTT.

V and J are TRBV4-1 and TRBJ2-3, with a tentative D call TRBD1 (7 bases). Trimming left V 0 bases short and J 4 bases short, with 14 bases between. Germline V gene data show CDR1 as MGHRA and CDR2 as YSYEKL. There are 16 residues in the CDR3. The CDR3 protein is CASSQETGRGADTQYF. In DNA, the CDR3 is TGCGCCAGCAGCCAAGAAACGGGCAGGGGGGCAGATACGCAGTATTTT.

The chain carries TRBV4-3 and TRBJ2-1, with D possibly TRBD2 on 6 matching bases. The CDR3 runs 13 residues. Germline CDR1 and CDR2: LGHNA and YSLEER. V lost 4 bases to trimming and J lost 5 bases, with 9 bases between them. CDR3 sequence: CASSLAANNEQFF. CDR3 DNA: TGCGCCAGCAGCCTAGCGGCCAACAATGAGCAGTTCTTC.

This chain links TRBV7-2 with TRBJ1-5; 8 bases map to TRBD1. Unmatched junction bases numbered 4, after V lost 4 bases and J lost 5 bases. The germline gives CDR1 SGHTA, CDR2 FQGNSA. This CDR3 is built from 14 residues. CDR3 residues: CASSSRQGHQPQHF. Written as DNA, the CDR3 is TGTGCCAGCAGCTCCCGACAGGGGCATCAGCCCCAGCATTTT. The variable domain in full, completed from reference TRBV7-2 and TRBJ1-5, reads GAGVSQSPSNKVTEKGKDVELRCDPISGHTALYWYRQSLGQGLEFLIYFQGNSAPDKSGLPSDRFSAERTGGSVSTLTIQRTQQEDSAVYLCASSSRQGHQPQHFGDGTRLSIL.

This clone was seen only a few times. The chain links TRBV11-3 to TRBJ1-1, with 7 bases aligning to TRBD1. CDR1 is SGHNT, CDR2 YENEEA, per germline. This CDR3 has 16 amino acids. J was trimmed by 1 base and V by 5 bases; bases with no gene match: 10. CDR3 protein: CASSRSTGSKNTEAFF. CDR3 bases: TGTGCCAGCAGCCGTTCGACAGGGTCGAAGAACACTGAAGCTTTCTTT. The whole variable domain, filled in from reference TRBV11-3 and TRBJ1-1, reads EAGVVQSPRYKIIEKKQPVAFWCNPISGHNTLYWYLQNLGQGPELLIRYENEEAVDDSQLPKDRFSAERLKGVDSTLKIQPAELGDSAVYLCASSRSTGSKNTEAFFGQGTRLTVV.